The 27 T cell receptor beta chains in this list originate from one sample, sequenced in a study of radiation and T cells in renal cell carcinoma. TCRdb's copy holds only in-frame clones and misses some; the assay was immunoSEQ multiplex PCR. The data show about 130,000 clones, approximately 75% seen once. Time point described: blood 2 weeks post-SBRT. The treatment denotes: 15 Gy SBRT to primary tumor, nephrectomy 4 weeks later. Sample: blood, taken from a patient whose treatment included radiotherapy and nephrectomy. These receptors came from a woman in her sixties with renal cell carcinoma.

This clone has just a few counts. The CDR3 loop is CASSYTGQGLKSPLHF. In nucleotides, the CDR3 is TGTGCCAGCAGTTACACAGGACAGGGTCTAAAGTCACCCCTCCACTTT. The J gene is TRBJ1-6, the V gene TRBV6-5, with TRBD1 identical over 8 bases. The CDR3 is made up of 16 amino acids. The germline V gene encodes CDR1 MNHEY and CDR2 SVGAGI. The V gene end was trimmed by 2 bases and the J gene end by 10 bases; junction bases not matched to a gene: 10.

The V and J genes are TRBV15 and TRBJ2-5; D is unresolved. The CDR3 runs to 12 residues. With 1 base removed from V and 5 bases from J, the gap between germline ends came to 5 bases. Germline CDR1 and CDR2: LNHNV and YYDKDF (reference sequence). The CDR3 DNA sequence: TGTGCCACCAGCAGAGGGACGGAGACCCAGTACTTC. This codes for CATSRGTETQYF. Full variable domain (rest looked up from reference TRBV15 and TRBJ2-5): DAMVIQNPRYQVTQFGKPVTLSCSQTLNHNVMYWYQQKSSQAPKLLFHYYDKDFNNEADTPDNFQSRRPNTSFCFLDIRSPGLGDTAMYLCATSRGTETQYFGPGTRLLVL.

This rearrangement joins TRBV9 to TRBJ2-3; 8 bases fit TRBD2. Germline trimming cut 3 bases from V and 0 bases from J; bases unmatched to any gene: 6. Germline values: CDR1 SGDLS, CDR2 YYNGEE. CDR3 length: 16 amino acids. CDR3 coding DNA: TGTGCCAGCAGCGCGGATAGCGGGACTAGCACAGATACGCAGTATTTT. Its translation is CASSADSGTSTDTQYF.

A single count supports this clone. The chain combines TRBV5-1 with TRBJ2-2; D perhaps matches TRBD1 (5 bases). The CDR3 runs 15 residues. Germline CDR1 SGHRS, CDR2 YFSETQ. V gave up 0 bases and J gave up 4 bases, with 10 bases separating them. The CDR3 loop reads CASSLAQGVTGELFF. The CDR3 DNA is TGCGCCAGCAGCTTGGCGCAGGGCGTCACCGGGGAGCTGTTTTTT.

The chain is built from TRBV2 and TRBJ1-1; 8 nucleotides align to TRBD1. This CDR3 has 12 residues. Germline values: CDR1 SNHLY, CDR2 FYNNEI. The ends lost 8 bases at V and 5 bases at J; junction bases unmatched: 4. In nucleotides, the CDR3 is TGTGCCAGCGGACAGGGAATTACTGAAGCTTTCTTT. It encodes CASGQGITEAFF.

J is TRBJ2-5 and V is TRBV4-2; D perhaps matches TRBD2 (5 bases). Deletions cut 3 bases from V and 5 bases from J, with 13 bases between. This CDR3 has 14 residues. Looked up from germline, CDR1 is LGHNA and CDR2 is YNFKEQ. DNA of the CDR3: TGTGCCAGCAGCCAGATTTTTGAGGGCGAGACCCAGTACTTC. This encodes CASSQIFEGETQYF.

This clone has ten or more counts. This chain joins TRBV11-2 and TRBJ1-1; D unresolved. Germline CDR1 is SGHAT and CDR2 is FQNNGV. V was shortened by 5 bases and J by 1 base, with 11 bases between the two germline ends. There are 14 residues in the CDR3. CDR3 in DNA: TGTGCCAGCAGCGTGAACGTTGGGAACACTGAAGCTTTCTTT. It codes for CASSVNVGNTEAFF.

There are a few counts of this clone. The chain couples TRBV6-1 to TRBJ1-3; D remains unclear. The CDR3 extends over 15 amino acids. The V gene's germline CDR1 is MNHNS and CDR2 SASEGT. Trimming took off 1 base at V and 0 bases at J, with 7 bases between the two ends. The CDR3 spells CASSEGSYSGNTIYF. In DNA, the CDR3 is TGTGCCAGCAGTGAAGGGAGCTACTCTGGAAACACCATATATTTT.

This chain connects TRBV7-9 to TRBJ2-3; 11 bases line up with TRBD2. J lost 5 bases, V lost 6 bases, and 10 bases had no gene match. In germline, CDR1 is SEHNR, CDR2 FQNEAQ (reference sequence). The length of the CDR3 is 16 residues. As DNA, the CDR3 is TGTGCCAGCAGTAAACCCGGGACTAGCGGACTAGATACGCAGTATTTT. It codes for CASSKPGTSGLDTQYF.

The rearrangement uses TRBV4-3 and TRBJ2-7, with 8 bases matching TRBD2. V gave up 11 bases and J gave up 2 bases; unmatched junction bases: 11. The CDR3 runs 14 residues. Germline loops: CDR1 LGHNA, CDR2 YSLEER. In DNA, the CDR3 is TGCGCCCAAACGGGGGGGAGGGCGGCCTACGAGCAGTACTTC. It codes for CAQTGGRAAYEQYF.

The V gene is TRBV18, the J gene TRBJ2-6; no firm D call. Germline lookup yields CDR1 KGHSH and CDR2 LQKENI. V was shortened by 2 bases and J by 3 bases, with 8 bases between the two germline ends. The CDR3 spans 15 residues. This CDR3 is CASSPESYGANVLTF. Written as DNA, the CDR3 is TGTGCCAGCTCACCAGAGTCATATGGGGCCAACGTCCTGACTTTC.

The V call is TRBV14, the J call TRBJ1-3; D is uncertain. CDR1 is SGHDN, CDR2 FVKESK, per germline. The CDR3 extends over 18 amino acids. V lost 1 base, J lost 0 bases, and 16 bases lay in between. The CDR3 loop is CASSQGEPGPFSGNTIYF. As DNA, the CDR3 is TGTGCCAGCAGCCAAGGAGAGCCCGGCCCGTTCTCTGGAAACACCATATATTTT.

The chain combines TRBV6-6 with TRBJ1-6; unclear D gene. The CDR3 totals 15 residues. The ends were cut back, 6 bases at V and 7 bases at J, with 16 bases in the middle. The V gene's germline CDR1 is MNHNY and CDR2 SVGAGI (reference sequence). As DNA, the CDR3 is TGTGCCAGCAGACCCCCGAGCTACCTGAATTCACCCCTCCACTTT. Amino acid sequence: CASRPPSYLNSPLHF.

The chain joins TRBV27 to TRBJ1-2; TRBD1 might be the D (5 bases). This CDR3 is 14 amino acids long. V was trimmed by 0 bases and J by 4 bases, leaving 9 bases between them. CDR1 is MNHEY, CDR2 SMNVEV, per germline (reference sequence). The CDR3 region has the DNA TGTGCCAGCAGTTTATCGGCTAGGGGCTATGGCTACACCTTC. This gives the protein CASSLSARGYGYTF.

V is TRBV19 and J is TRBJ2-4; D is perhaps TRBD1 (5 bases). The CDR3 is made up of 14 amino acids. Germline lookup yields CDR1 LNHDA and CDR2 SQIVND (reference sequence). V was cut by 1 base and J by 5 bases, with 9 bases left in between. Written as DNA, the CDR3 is TGTGCCAGTAGTATAGCGCCAGGGCAAAACATTCAGTACTTC. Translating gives CASSIAPGQNIQYF.

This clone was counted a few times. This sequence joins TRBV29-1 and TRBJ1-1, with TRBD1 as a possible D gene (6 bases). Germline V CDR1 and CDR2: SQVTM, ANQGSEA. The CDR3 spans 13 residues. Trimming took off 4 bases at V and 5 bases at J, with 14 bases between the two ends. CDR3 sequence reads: CSVVTGKETEAFF. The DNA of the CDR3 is TGCAGCGTTGTAACAGGGAAGGAAACTGAAGCTTTCTTT.

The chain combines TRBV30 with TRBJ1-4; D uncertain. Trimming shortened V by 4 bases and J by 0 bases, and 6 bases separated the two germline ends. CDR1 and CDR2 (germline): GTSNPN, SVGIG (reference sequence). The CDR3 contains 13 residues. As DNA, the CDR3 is TGTGCCTGGACCGGAACAACTAATGAAAAACTGTTTTTT. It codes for CAWTGTTNEKLFF.

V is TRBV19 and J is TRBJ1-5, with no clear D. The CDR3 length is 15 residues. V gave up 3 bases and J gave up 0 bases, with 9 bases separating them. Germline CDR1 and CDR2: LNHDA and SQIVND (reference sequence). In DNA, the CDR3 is TGTGCCAGTAGTATGAGTCCCTATAGCAATCAGCCCCAGCATTTT. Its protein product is CASSMSPYSNQPQHF. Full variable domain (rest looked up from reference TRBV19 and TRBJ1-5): DGGITQSPKYLFRKEGQNVTLSCEQNLNHDAMYWYRQDPGQGLRLIYYSQIVNDFQKGDIAEGYSVSREKKESFPLTVTSAQKNPTAFYLCASSMSPYSNQPQHFGDGTRLSIL.

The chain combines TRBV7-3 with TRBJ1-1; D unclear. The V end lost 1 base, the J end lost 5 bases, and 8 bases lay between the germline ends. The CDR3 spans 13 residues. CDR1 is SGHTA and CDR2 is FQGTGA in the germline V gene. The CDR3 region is CASSLMRETEAFF. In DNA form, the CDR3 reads TGTGCCAGCAGCTTAATGAGGGAGACTGAAGCTTTCTTT.

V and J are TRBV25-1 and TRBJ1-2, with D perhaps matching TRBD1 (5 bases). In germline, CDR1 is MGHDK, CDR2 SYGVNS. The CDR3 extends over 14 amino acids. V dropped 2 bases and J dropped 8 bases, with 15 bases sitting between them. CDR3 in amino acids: CASSEPGTDHGYTF. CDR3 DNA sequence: TGTGCCAGCAGTGAACCCGGGACGGACCACGGCTACACCTTC.

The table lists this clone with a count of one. The CDR3 nucleotides are TGCGCCAGCAGCCAAGAACCCGGGACCTATGGGGCCGGGGAGCTGTTTTTT. This encodes CASSQEPGTYGAGELFF. The chain links TRBV4-3 to TRBJ2-2, with D perhaps TRBD1 or TRBD2 (5 bases each). The CDR3 length is 17 residues. Between the trimmed V and J ends, which lost 0 bases and 6 bases, there was a span of 17 bases. Germline lookup yields CDR1 LGHNA and CDR2 YSLEER.

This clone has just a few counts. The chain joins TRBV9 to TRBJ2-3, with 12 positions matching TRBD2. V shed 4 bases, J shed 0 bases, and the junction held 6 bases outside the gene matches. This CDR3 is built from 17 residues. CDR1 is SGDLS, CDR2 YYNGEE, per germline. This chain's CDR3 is CASSFTSGGPSTDTQYF. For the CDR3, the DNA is TGTGCCAGCAGCTTCACTAGCGGGGGGCCTAGCACAGATACGCAGTATTTT.

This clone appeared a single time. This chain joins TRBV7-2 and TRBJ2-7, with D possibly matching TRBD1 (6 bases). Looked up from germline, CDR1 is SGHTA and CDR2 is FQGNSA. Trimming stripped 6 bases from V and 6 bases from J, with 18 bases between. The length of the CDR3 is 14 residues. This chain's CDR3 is CASSIKGRGGEQYF. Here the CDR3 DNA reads TGTGCCAGCAGTATAAAGGGCAGGGGTGGCGAGCAGTACTTC.

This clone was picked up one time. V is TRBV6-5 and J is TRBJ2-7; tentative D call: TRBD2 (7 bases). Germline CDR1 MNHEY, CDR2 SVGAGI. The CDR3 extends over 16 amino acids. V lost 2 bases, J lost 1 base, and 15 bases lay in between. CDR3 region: CASSYGGGARSYEQYF. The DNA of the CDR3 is TGTGCCAGCAGTTACGGGGGGGGCGCACGTTCCTACGAGCAGTACTTC.

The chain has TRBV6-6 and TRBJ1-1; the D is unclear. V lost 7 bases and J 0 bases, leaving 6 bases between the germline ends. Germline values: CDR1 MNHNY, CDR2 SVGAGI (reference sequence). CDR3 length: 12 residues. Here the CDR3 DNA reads TGTGCCAGCACGGAGATGAACACTGAAGCTTTCTTT. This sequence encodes CASTEMNTEAFF.

This chain's CDR3 is CASSIYGVNNQPQHF. The CDR3 DNA reads TGTGCCAGTAGTATCTATGGGGTTAACAATCAGCCCCAGCATTTT. V is TRBV19 and J is TRBJ1-5; D remains ambiguous. The germline gives CDR1 LNHDA, CDR2 SQIVND (reference sequence). Trimming took 3 bases from V and 3 from J, leaving 12 bases between them. The CDR3 runs to 15 residues.

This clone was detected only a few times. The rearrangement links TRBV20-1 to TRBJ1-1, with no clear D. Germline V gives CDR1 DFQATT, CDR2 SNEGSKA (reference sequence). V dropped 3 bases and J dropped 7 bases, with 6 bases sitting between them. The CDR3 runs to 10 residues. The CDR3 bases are TGCAGTGCTAGTGGCCGTGAAGCTTTCTTT. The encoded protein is CSASGREAFF.